Following are 3 T cell receptor beta chains from one sample sequenced in a study of cytomegalovirus exposure and HLA in healthy donors. The protocol was immunoSEQ multiplex PCR, while the TCRdb copy is restricted to in-frame clones and leaves out a portion. The sample consists of 55,000 to 75,000 clones, 85% to 95% of them appearing once. Sequencing was carried out using PBMCs. Receptor source: a man between 18 and 29 years old in good health and CMV-seropositive.

V and J are TRBV4-1 and TRBJ1-4; 8 bases agree with TRBD1. The junction had 6 bases not matched to a gene; V was cut back by 1 base and J by 8 bases. CDR1 and CDR2 (germline): MGHRA, YSYEKL. The CDR3 contains 15 residues. The CDR3 DNA sequence: TGCGCCAGCAGCCAAGCGCAGGGGGCGTACGAAAAACTGTTTTTT. Protein sequence: CASSQAQGAYEKLFF.

The V gene is TRBV2, the J gene TRBJ1-6; D may be TRBD1 (5 bases). The CDR3 totals 12 residues. Germline CDR1 and CDR2: SNHLY and FYNNEI. Trimming shortened V by 10 bases and J by 6 bases, and 10 bases separated the two germline ends. CDR3 nucleotide sequence: TGTGCCACGCAGGGAACTAATTCACCCCTCCACTTT. Translated: CATQGTNSPLHF. Full variable domain (missing parts from reference TRBV2 and TRBJ1-6): EPEVTQTPSHQVTQMGQEVILRCVPISNHLYFYWYRQILGQKVEFLVSFYNNEISEKSEIFDDQFSVERPDGSNFTLKIRSTKLEDSAMYFCATQGTNSPLHFGNGTRLTVT.

The J gene is TRBJ2-3, the V gene TRBV6-1; 7 bases are shared with TRBD2. The germline V gene has CDR1 MNHNS and CDR2 SASEGT. The CDR3 has 16 residues. V lost 3 bases and J lost 3; bases outside the gene matches: 9. As DNA, the CDR3 is TGTGCCAGCAGTGACCCTTGGGGGGAGGGAACAGATACGCAGTATTTT. Its protein is CASSDPWGEGTDTQYF.